This T cell receptor (beta chain) appears in the sequencing data of a study of shared clonotypes between healthy human individuals. As for the study in general: Each donor contributed plates that comprised three CD4 naive, three CD4 memory, two CD8 naive and one CD8 memory.

To note about this clone: Its target is unknown.

Naive CD8 cells lacked CD45RO, underwent positive selection for CCR7 and left out terminally differentiated effector memory CD45RA+ cells. Deep-level running was used for the assay. Some 30,000 T cell genomes, or roughly 180 ng DNA, went into the sorted-subset replicate PCRs. The method was immunoSEQ multiplex PCR; TCRdb's version includes in-frame clones alone and lacks a portion of them. The sample holds about 2.1 million clones; 85% to 95% are singletons and the top ten take about 1.7%. Study-wide points: Represented diversity, genetic and exposure-history alike, was limited by few donors.

Sequenced material: naive CD8+ T cells from PBMCs. This TCR came from a man in his late teens or twenties in good health. Some clones in this sample may be carry-over from other donors' samples.

The CDR3 protein is CASSATVLNTGELFF. The CDR3 bases are TGTGCCAGCAGCGCGACAGTCCTGAACACCGGGGAGCTGTTTTTT. The chain recombines TRBV9 with TRBJ2-2; a weak D match, TRBD1 (5 bases). The germline gives CDR1 SGDLS, CDR2 YYNGEE. The CDR3 is 15 amino acids. Trimming took off 3 bases at V and 1 base at J, with 10 bases between the two ends.